The 3 T cell receptor beta chains below all came from one sample that was sequenced in a study of cytomegalovirus exposure and HLA in healthy donors. TCRdb's table, derived via immunoSEQ multiplex PCR, lists solely in-frame clones and lacks some. The sample has roughly 56,000 clones, around 90% seen once. Source material: PBMCs. The source is a man between 18 and 35 years old in good health and CMV-seronegative.

V usage is TRBV19 and J usage is TRBJ2-1; 12 bases are a match to TRBD2. Germline CDR1 is LNHDA and CDR2 is SQIVND (reference sequence). This CDR3 region has 16 residues. Germline trimming cut 1 base from V and 5 bases from J; bases unmatched to any gene: 3. The DNA of the CDR3 is TGTGCCAGTAGTATAGGGCGGACTAGCGGGGACAATGAGCAGTTCTTC. Translation: CASSIGRTSGDNEQFF.

This rearrangement joins TRBV28 to TRBJ2-2; weak D call: TRBD2 (5 bases). The length of the CDR3 is 15 residues. The germline V and J ends were trimmed by 3 bases and 4 bases, with 12 bases remaining between them. CDR1 and CDR2 (germline): MDHEN, SYDVKM. CDR3 nucleotides: TGTGCCAGCAGTTTCGGGCGAGCGGCCACCGGGGAGCTGTTTTTT. It encodes CASSFGRAATGELFF.

A remark on this clone: This sample includes further DNA sequences coding for the same CDR3. The chain recombines TRBV18 with TRBJ1-5; D is possibly TRBD1 (6 bases). CDR1 and CDR2 (germline): KGHSH, LQKENI. V was clipped by 6 bases and J by 1 base, with 10 bases between them. This CDR3 comprises 14 residues. The CDR3 loop reads CASSGQGSNQPQHF. In DNA form, the CDR3 reads TGTGCCAGCTCGGGTCAGGGGAGCAATCAGCCCCAGCATTTT.